This TCR beta chain was observed in a study of blood T cell repertoires in COVID-19. Study background: The study drew acute and convalescent COVID-19 samples from the United States, Italy and Spain. The analysed material was cDNA or gDNA that came from T cells, B-cell-depleted T cells, or PBMCs.

Original processing notes: From reference gene primer amplification, estimates of nucleated cell counts were derived. Clones were read by immunoSEQ multiplex PCR, and TCRdb kept only the in-frame ones, dropping some. V and J calls plus clone size are reproduced from that table; the DNA served to infer D and trimming. This sample has 140,000 to 150,000 clones; around 84% occur once, and the top ten carry less than 3.5%. V lost 6 bases and J lost 7; bases outside the gene matches: 25. Germline V gene data show CDR1 as MNHNY and CDR2 as SVGAGI (reference sequence). The CDR3 covers 20 residues. This TCR derives from a human donor with acute or convalescent COVID-19. The donor label of this sample is uncertain. The sequencing sample was made of peripheral blood. The rearrangement joins TRBV6-6 to TRBJ1-4; TRBD1 matches 8 bases. The CDR3 here is CASSLDTSGQGAIRPEKLFF. The CDR3 region has the DNA TGTGCCAGCAGCCTTGACACTAGCGGGCAGGGGGCGATTCGTCCTGAAAAACTGTTTTTT.